One T cell receptor beta chain is described in this entry. Antigen unknown. The data originate from a study of shared clonotypes between healthy human individuals. Study results and caveats: Between four donors, naive CD4 clonotypes were shared at a level of around 5.2%.

Assay used: immunoSEQ multiplex PCR; TCRdb lists only in-frame clones, some missing. The profile shows about 2.3 million clones, roughly 90% of them singletons. The CDR3 loop spans 19 amino acids. The germline V gene has CDR1 WSHSY and CDR2 SAAADI. V was trimmed by 5 bases and J by 4 bases, leaving 30 bases between them. What was sequenced was naive CD4+ T cells from PBMCs. Subset indicated: CD45RA+ positively selected. This rearrangement joins TRBV10-2 to TRBJ2-7, with D perhaps TRBD2 (7 bases). This clonotype originated in a man aged 18 to 30 in good health. Some clones in this sample may be carry-over from other donors' samples. Written as DNA, the CDR3 is TGCGCCAGCAGTCCGAAGGGGGATGTGTGGGACTACAGAAGATACGAGCAGTACTTC. This encodes CASSPKGDVWDYRRYEQYF.